One sample yielded the 7 T cell receptor beta chains listed below, sequenced in a study of T-cell memory formation after mild COVID-19. Each CDR3 protein gets one entry after TCRdb re-called the 5' RACE reads with MiXCR. The table lists about 500,000 distinct CDR3 sequences, roughly 20% of them singletons. Material for sequencing was PBMCs or a T cell subset sorted from them (not recorded which). Source of these receptors: an adult woman who had mild COVID-19 (a few samples of this study predate the infection). Cell type and time point are not known.

The chain links TRBV7-2 to TRBJ1-1; D unclear. The germline V gene encodes CDR1 SGHTA and CDR2 FQGNSA. This CDR3 contains 14 residues. V was shortened by 1 base and J by 4 bases, with 10 bases between the two germline ends. In nucleotides, the CDR3 is TGTGCCAGCAGCTTAGTGCAGCTTAGCACTGAAGCTTTCTTT. It codes for CASSLVQLSTEAFF.

This clonotype was counted only a few times. The chain links TRBV9 to TRBJ2-5, with TRBD1 as a possible D gene (6 bases). V lost 0 bases and J 2 bases, leaving 11 bases between the germline ends. Germline loops: CDR1 SGDLS, CDR2 YYNGEE. CDR3 length: 15 amino acids. In DNA form, the CDR3 reads TGTGCCAGCAGCGTAGATTCCGGACAGCAAGAGACCCAGTACTTC. Its translation: CASSVDSGQQETQYF.

Many counts were recorded for this clonotype. The chain couples TRBV27 to TRBJ2-1; possibly TRBD1 for D (5 bases). The length of the CDR3 is 12 residues. Germline values: CDR1 MNHEY, CDR2 SMNVEV (reference sequence). V lost 2 bases and J 16 bases, leaving 15 bases between the germline ends. CDR3 DNA: TGTGCCAGCAGTTTAGAGAAGTGGGGCCATTTCTTC. Encoded protein: CASSLEKWGHFF.

V usage is TRBV5-1 and J usage is TRBJ2-7; D is undetermined. The CDR3 has 15 amino acids. The germline V gene has CDR1 SGHRS and CDR2 YFSETQ. Trimming removed 0 bases from V and 0 bases from J, with 10 bases in between. The CDR3 region is CASSLALYLSYEQYF. As DNA, the CDR3 is TGCGCCAGCAGCTTGGCCCTGTACCTCTCCTACGAGCAGTACTTC.

The table lists this clonotype with many counts. The rearrangement joins TRBV20-1 to TRBJ2-7, with TRBD2 identical over 12 bases. Trimming took 0 bases from V and 0 from J; bases not matched to a gene: 3. This CDR3 is 16 amino acids long. Germline values: CDR1 DFQATT, CDR2 SNEGSKA (reference sequence). CDR3 amino acids: CSARDLLAGGSYEQYF. The CDR3 nucleotides are TGCAGTGCTAGAGATCTACTAGCGGGAGGCTCCTACGAGCAGTACTTC.

The chain has TRBV28 and TRBJ2-3; tentative D call: TRBD1 (7 bases). The V and J ends lost 3 bases and 5 bases respectively, with 9 bases between them. Looked up from germline, CDR1 is MDHEN and CDR2 is SYDVKM. This CDR3 region has 13 residues. CDR3 amino acids: CASSFQGGDTQYF. DNA for the CDR3: TGTGCCAGCAGTTTTCAGGGGGGAGATACGCAGTATTTT.

A few counts support this clonotype. V is TRBV6-1 and J is TRBJ1-2; possibly TRBD1 for D (6 bases). CDR1 is MNHNS, CDR2 SASEGT, per germline. Trimming removed 1 base from V and 5 bases from J, with 11 bases in between. The CDR3 runs to 14 residues. CDR3 nucleotide sequence: TGTGCCAGCAGTGAAGTGCTGGGGGCATATGGCTACACCTTC. Protein sequence: CASSEVLGAYGYTF.